The 12 T cell receptor beta chains below were found in one sample sequenced in a study of OX40 agonist ivuxolimab in advanced cancers. Some clones are missing from TCRdb's copy, which holds only in-frame ones; the method was immunoSEQ multiplex PCR. Among about 82,000 clones listed, around nine tenths were seen once. The sample was CD4+ or CD8+ T cells sorted from blood, taken in a trial of the OX40 agonist ivuxolimab. The receptors here all came from an adult with an advanced solid tumor such as melanoma, head and neck, liver or kidney cancer.

The chain joins TRBV10-3 to TRBJ2-2; 8 positions match TRBD2. V trimming: 0 bases; J trimming: 8 bases; junction bases outside the gene matches: 5. The CDR3 length is 15 residues. Germline V gives CDR1 ENHRY, CDR2 SYGVKD. The CDR3 nucleotides read TGTGCCATCAGTGAGTCCCCCACTAGCGGAGGGGAGCTGTTTTTT. As protein: CAISESPTSGGELFF.

J is TRBJ2-6 and V is TRBV11-2; D is undetermined. CDR3 length equals 16 residues. Germline assignment: CDR1 SGHAT and CDR2 FQNNGV. The ends were cut back, 5 bases at V and 5 bases at J, with 16 bases in the middle. CDR3 nucleotides: TGTGCCAGCAGCGGAAATGGGGTTAATAGGGCCAACGTCCTGACTTTC. It is translated as CASSGNGVNRANVLTF. The full variable domain, in which reference TRBV11-2 and TRBJ2-6 provide the parts outside the CDR3, is EAGVAQSPRYKIIEKRQSVAFWCNPISGHATLYWYQQILGQGPKLLIQFQNNGVVDDSQLPKDRFSAERLKGVDSTLKIQPAKLEDSAVYLCASSGNGVNRANVLTFGAGSRLTVL.

The V call is TRBV28, the J call TRBJ1-1; D gene uncertain. Trimming cost V 2 bases and J 4 bases, with 11 bases left between them. CDR3 length: 14 residues. Germline loops: CDR1 MDHEN, CDR2 SYDVKM. CDR3 region: CASSLITQITEAFF. The CDR3, as DNA: TGTGCCAGCAGTTTAATTACACAGATCACTGAAGCTTTCTTT.

The chain uses TRBV28 and TRBJ2-3; D unresolved. Germline CDR1 is MDHEN and CDR2 is SYDVKM. The CDR3 has 14 residues. V was cut by 2 bases and J by 5 bases, with 11 bases left in between. The CDR3 reads CASSLGGGKDTQYF. The CDR3, as DNA: TGTGCCAGCAGTTTAGGCGGTGGGAAAGATACGCAGTATTTT.

V gene TRBV19 combines with J gene TRBJ2-2, with D unclear. Trimming removed 9 bases at V and 1 base at J, with 12 bases between. This CDR3 has 14 residues. Germline CDR1 reads LNHDA; CDR2 reads SQIVND (reference sequence). The CDR3 is CASKITGNTGELFF. DNA for the CDR3: TGTGCCAGCAAAATAACGGGGAACACCGGGGAGCTGTTTTTT.

The rearrangement uses TRBV14 and TRBJ2-7, with D perhaps TRBD1 (5 bases). The V end was cut by 3 bases, the J end by 2 bases, with 14 bases between. The CDR3 is 15 residues long. CDR1 SGHDN and CDR2 FVKESK come from the germline V gene. CDR3 nucleotide sequence: TGTGCCAGCAGCCAGTCGGCAGGGTCGGCCTACGAGCAGTACTTC. Encoded protein: CASSQSAGSAYEQYF.

The chain uses TRBV15 and TRBJ2-1, with D perhaps TRBD2 (6 bases). This CDR3 has 16 residues. Trimming left V 4 bases short and J 0 bases short, with 13 bases between. Looked up from germline, CDR1 is LNHNV and CDR2 is YYDKDF (reference sequence). The CDR3: CATSKRLANSYNEQFF. The CDR3 region has the DNA TGTGCCACCAGCAAGAGGCTAGCGAACTCCTACAATGAGCAGTTCTTC.

The CDR3 is CASSGTSGSYEQYF. CDR3 sequence (DNA): TGCGCCAGCAGCGGGACTAGCGGGAGTTACGAGCAGTACTTC. The chain has TRBV5-1 and TRBJ2-7; 14 bases align to TRBD2. The V and J ends lost 4 bases and 4 bases, in that order; junction bases with no gene match: 1. CDR1 SGHRS and CDR2 YFSETQ come from the germline V gene. This CDR3 has 14 amino acids.

This chain links TRBV7-2 with TRBJ2-1, with 7 bases matching TRBD2. Germline lookup yields CDR1 SGHTA and CDR2 FQGNSA. The CDR3 extends over 13 amino acids. The trim removed 5 bases at V and 10 bases at J, leaving 8 bases unmatched. CDR3 coding DNA: TGTGCCAGCAGCGACCGACTAGCTCGGGAGCAGTTCTTC. Translation gives CASSDRLAREQFF.

The chain recombines TRBV9 with TRBJ2-1; D unresolved. Deletions cut 3 bases from V and 0 bases from J, with 13 bases between. Germline V lookup: CDR1 SGDLS, CDR2 YYNGEE. This CDR3 comprises 16 residues. CDR3 bases: TGTGCCAGCAGCGCGTCAGGTGTAAACTCCTACAATGAGCAGTTCTTC. Translated: CASSASGVNSYNEQFF.

V and J are TRBV19 and TRBJ2-2; D possibly corresponds to TRBD1 (6 bases). V dropped 7 bases and J dropped 4 bases, with 13 bases sitting between them. This CDR3 contains 14 residues. Germline V lookup: CDR1 LNHDA, CDR2 SQIVND (reference sequence). This chain's CDR3 is CASKQGDLTGELFF. Here the CDR3 DNA reads TGTGCCAGTAAACAGGGTGACCTCACCGGGGAGCTGTTTTTT.

J is TRBJ2-7 and V is TRBV30, with D perhaps TRBD1 or TRBD2 (5 bases each). This CDR3 spans 14 amino acids. Germline V lookup: CDR1 GTSNPN, CDR2 SVGIG (reference sequence). V was clipped by 0 bases and J by 7 bases, with 16 bases between them. CDR3 amino acids: CAWSVRAGTGEQYF. The CDR3 DNA sequence: TGTGCCTGGAGTGTACGAGCAGGGACGGGGGAGCAGTACTTC.